This TCR beta chain is from a study of CD8 T cells in ankylosing spondylitis. V lost 2 bases, J lost 4 bases, and 14 bases lay in between. Germline CDR1 reads MNHEY; CDR2 reads SVGAGI. The CDR3 has 15 residues. TCRdb passed the 5' RACE reads through MiXCR, listing each CDR3 protein once. The sample has about 340,000 distinct CDR3 sequences, roughly 15% seen once. The sequence was collected from a male donor with ankylosing spondylitis or in good health (not recorded which). The V and J genes are TRBV6-5 and TRBJ1-2; D gene uncertain. The sequenced sample consisted of blood, either unsorted or a sorted T cell fraction (not recorded which). This CDR3 is CASSYGTGVGYGYTF. The CDR3 DNA follows: TGTGCCAGCAGTTACGGTACCGGGGTGGGCTATGGCTACACCTTC.